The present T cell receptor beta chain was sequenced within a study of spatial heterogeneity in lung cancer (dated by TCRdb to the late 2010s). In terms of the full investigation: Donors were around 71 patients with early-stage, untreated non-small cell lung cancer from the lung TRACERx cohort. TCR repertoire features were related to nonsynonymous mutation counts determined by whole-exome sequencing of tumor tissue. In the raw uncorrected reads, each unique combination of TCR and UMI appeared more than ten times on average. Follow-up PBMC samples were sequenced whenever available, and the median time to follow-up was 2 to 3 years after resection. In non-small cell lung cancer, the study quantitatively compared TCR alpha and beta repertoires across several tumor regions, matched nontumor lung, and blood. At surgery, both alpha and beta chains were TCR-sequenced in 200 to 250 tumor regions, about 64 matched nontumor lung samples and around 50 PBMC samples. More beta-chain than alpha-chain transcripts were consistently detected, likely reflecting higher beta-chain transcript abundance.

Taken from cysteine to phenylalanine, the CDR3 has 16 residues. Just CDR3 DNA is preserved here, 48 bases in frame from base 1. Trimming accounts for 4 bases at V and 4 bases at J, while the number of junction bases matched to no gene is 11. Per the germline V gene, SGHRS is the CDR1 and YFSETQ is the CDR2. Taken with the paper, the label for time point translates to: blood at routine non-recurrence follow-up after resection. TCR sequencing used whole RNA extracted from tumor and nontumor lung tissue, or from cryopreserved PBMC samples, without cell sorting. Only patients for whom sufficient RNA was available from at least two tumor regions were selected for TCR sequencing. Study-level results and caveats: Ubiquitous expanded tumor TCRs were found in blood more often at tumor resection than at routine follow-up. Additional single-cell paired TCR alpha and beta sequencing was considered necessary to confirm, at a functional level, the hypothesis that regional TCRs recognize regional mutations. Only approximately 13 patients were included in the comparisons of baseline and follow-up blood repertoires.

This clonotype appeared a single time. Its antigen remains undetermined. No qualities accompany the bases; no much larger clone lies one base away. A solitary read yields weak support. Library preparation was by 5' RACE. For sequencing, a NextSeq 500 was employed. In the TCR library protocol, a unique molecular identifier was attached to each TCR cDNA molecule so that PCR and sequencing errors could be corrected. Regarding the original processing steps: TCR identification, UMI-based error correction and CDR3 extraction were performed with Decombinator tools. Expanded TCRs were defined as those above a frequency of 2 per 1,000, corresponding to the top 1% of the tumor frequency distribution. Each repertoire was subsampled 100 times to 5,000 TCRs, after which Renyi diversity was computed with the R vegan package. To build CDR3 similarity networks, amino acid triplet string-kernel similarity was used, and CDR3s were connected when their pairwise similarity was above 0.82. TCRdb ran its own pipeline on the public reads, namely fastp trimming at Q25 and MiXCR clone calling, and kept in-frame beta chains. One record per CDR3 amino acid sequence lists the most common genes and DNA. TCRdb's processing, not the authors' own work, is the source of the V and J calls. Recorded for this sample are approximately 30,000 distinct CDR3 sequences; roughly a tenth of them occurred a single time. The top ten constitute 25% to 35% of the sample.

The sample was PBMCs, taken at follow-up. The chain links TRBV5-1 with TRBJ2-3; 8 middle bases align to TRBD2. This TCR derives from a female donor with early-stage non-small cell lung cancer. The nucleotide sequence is TGCGCCAGCAGCAGAACTAGCGGAGGGGGATCAGATACGCAGTATTTT. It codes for CASSRTSGGGSDTQYF.